Listed below are T cell receptor beta chains from one sample, sequenced in a study of T cell responses to AZD1222 COVID-19 vaccine. This table comes from immunoSEQ multiplex PCR, and its TCRdb copy is limited to in-frame clones, with some not included. Of approximately 160,000 clones in the sample, roughly nine tenths were seen once. Material: peripheral blood, obtained 28 days after the second AZD1222 dose. All receptors derive from an adult who received the AZD1222 COVID-19 vaccine. Both conserved end residues are part of each CDR3. D genes are given only for firm matches. Some rows mark clone size as missing; the rest say once, few, many or name a class of expanded clone.

CDR3nt: TGTGCCAGCAGCGTAGGACACCCTAACTATGGCTACACCTTC
CDR3aa: CASSVGHPNYGYTF
d_gene: .
abundance: .
v_gene: TRBV9
j_gene: TRBJ1-2

CDR3nt: TGTGCCAGCAGTTTAGGATCGGGACAGGGAAATTCACCCCTCCACTTT
CDR3aa: CASSLGSGQGNSPLHF
d_gene: TRBD1
abundance: .
v_gene: TRBV27
j_gene: TRBJ1-6

CDR3nt: TGTGCCAGCAGCTTCTTGGGCGGACCTTACACTGAAGCTTTCTTT
CDR3aa: CASSFLGGPYTEAFF
d_gene: .
abundance: once
v_gene: TRBV7-9
j_gene: TRBJ1-1

CDR3nt: TGTGCCAGCAGTTTGCTAGGGGCGAAGACGCAGTTCTTC
CDR3aa: CASSLLGAKTQFF
d_gene: .
abundance: .
v_gene: TRBV27
j_gene: TRBJ2-1

CDR3nt: TGTGCCAGCTCACGGTCGGGAGGAGAAAAACTGTTTTTT
CDR3aa: CASSRSGGEKLFF
d_gene: .
abundance: .
v_gene: TRBV18
j_gene: TRBJ1-4

CDR3nt: TGCGCCAGCAGCGCCCTAGCGGGGAGGAGCTCCTACAATGAGCAGTTCTTC
CDR3aa: CASSALAGRSSYNEQFF
d_gene: TRBD2
abundance: .
v_gene: TRBV5-1
j_gene: TRBJ2-1

CDR3nt: TGTGCCAGCAGCCCCAGGGGGGAGGCAGATACGCAGTATTTT
CDR3aa: CASSPRGEADTQYF
d_gene: .
abundance: .
v_gene: TRBV3-1/TRBV3-2
j_gene: TRBJ2-3

CDR3nt: TGTGCCAGTAGTATAGTAGGCAGTGGAAGGGAAAAACTGTTTTTT
CDR3aa: CASSIVGSGREKLFF
d_gene: .
abundance: .
v_gene: TRBV19
j_gene: TRBJ1-4

CDR3nt: TGCGCCAGCAGCTTGGGACAGTCTAACACTGAAGCTTTCTTT
CDR3aa: CASSLGQSNTEAFF
d_gene: .
abundance: .
v_gene: TRBV5-1
j_gene: TRBJ1-1

CDR3nt: TGTGCCAGCAGCTTAGCGTCGGTCACACCACTTTCCCATGGCTACACCTTC
CDR3aa: CASSLASVTPLSHGYTF
d_gene: .
abundance: .
v_gene: TRBV7-9
j_gene: TRBJ1-2

CDR3nt: TGCAGCGTTGTCACCACAGGGGGAGACTCCTACGAGCAGTACTTC
CDR3aa: CSVVTTGGDSYEQYF
d_gene: TRBD1
abundance: .
v_gene: TRBV29-1
j_gene: TRBJ2-7

CDR3nt: TGTGCCAGCAGTGCCGGGACTAGCGGGGGGCGCGATACGCAGTATTTT
CDR3aa: CASSAGTSGGRDTQYF
d_gene: TRBD2
abundance: .
v_gene: TRBV6-4
j_gene: TRBJ2-3

CDR3nt: TGTGCCAGCAAGCGGGACTTCGGAACGGATACGCAGTATTTT
CDR3aa: CASKRDFGTDTQYF
d_gene: TRBD2
abundance: .
v_gene: TRBV6-5
j_gene: TRBJ2-3

CDR3nt: TGTGCCAGCAGACAGGGGAACCAGCCCCAGCATTTT
CDR3aa: CASRQGNQPQHF
d_gene: TRBD1
abundance: .
v_gene: TRBV6-5
j_gene: TRBJ1-5

CDR3nt: TGTGCCAGCAGCTTGGGATCGAGGGGCCCCACCTACGAGCAGTACTTC
CDR3aa: CASSLGSRGPTYEQYF
d_gene: .
abundance: .
v_gene: TRBV5-5
j_gene: TRBJ2-7

CDR3nt: TGCGCCAGCAGCTCCCAAAGGACAGGGGTGGGCGAGCAGTACTTC
CDR3aa: CASSSQRTGVGEQYF
d_gene: TRBD1
abundance: .
v_gene: TRBV5-1
j_gene: TRBJ2-7

CDR3nt: TGTGCCAGCTCCTCCCAGGACGGTCGGACTAACTATGGCTACACCTTC
CDR3aa: CASSSQDGRTNYGYTF
d_gene: .
abundance: .
v_gene: TRBV18
j_gene: TRBJ1-2

CDR3nt: TGTGCCAGCAGCCCCGGGGGGGGTAGCAATCAGCCCCAGCATTTT
CDR3aa: CASSPGGGSNQPQHF
d_gene: .
abundance: .
v_gene: TRBV5-4
j_gene: TRBJ1-5

CDR3nt: TGCGCCAGCAGCCCGGGACAGGCCCAGCATGAGGGGTACTTC
CDR3aa: CASSPGQAQHEGYF
d_gene: TRBD1
abundance: .
v_gene: TRBV5-1
j_gene: TRBJ2-7

CDR3nt: TGTGCCAGCAGTGGTCAGGGGGTTAACTATGGCTACACCTTC
CDR3aa: CASSGQGVNYGYTF
d_gene: TRBD1
abundance: .
v_gene: TRBV25-1
j_gene: TRBJ1-2

CDR3nt: TGCGCCAGCAGCTTGGTCAGGGGGCGTACTGAAGCTTTCTTT
CDR3aa: CASSLVRGRTEAFF
d_gene: TRBD1
abundance: .
v_gene: TRBV5-1
j_gene: TRBJ1-1

CDR3nt: TGCAGCGTTTTTATTGGCACTGAAGCTTTCTTT
CDR3aa: CSVFIGTEAFF
d_gene: .
abundance: .
v_gene: TRBV29-1
j_gene: TRBJ1-1

CDR3nt: TGTGCCAGCAGTTTTTCTCGACGGGCGAACACTGAAGCTTTCTTT
CDR3aa: CASSFSRRANTEAFF
d_gene: .
abundance: .
v_gene: TRBV6-5
j_gene: TRBJ1-1

CDR3nt: TGTGCCAGCAGCGTGGGGACGTACAATGAGCAGTTCTTC
CDR3aa: CASSVGTYNEQFF
d_gene: .
abundance: .
v_gene: TRBV2
j_gene: TRBJ2-1

CDR3nt: TGCAGCGCTTACGGTCGAACTAACACTGAAGCTTTCTTT
CDR3aa: CSAYGRTNTEAFF
d_gene: .
abundance: .
v_gene: TRBV29-1
j_gene: TRBJ1-1

CDR3nt: TGTGCCAGCAGCTTAGTAGGTCGGGACGAACTGTTTTTT
CDR3aa: CASSLVGRDELFF
d_gene: .
abundance: .
v_gene: TRBV7-9
j_gene: TRBJ1-4

CDR3nt: TGTGCCAGCAGTGAAGAAAGGGGAAACCAAGAGACCCAGTACTTC
CDR3aa: CASSEERGNQETQYF
d_gene: .
abundance: .
v_gene: TRBV6-1
j_gene: TRBJ2-5

CDR3nt: TGTGCCAGCAGCTTGGGAACAGGGTGGGAGCAGTATTTT
CDR3aa: CASSLGTGWEQYF
d_gene: .
abundance: .
v_gene: TRBV5-5
j_gene: TRBJ2-3

CDR3nt: TGTGCCAGCAGCTTAGACCACAGGGGGCAAGGTGAAGCTTTCTTT
CDR3aa: CASSLDHRGQGEAFF
d_gene: TRBD1
abundance: once
v_gene: TRBV7-8
j_gene: TRBJ1-1

CDR3nt: TGTGCCAGCAGCGTCTCAGGGGTTTGGGGCACTGAAGCTTTCTTT
CDR3aa: CASSVSGVWGTEAFF
d_gene: .
abundance: .
v_gene: TRBV9
j_gene: TRBJ1-1

CDR3nt: TGTGCCAGCAGCGTCGGGCACAATCAGCCCCAGCATTTT
CDR3aa: CASSVGHNQPQHF
d_gene: .
abundance: once
v_gene: TRBV9
j_gene: TRBJ1-5

CDR3nt: TGTGCCAGAAGCACACACCGGGACTCATTTCTCTATGGCTACACCTTC
CDR3aa: CARSTHRDSFLYGYTF
d_gene: .
abundance: .
v_gene: TRBV5-3
j_gene: TRBJ1-2